A selection of T cell receptor beta chains follows, all from one sample in a study of radiation and T cells in renal cell carcinoma. Clones were sequenced by immunoSEQ multiplex PCR, and TCRdb holds only the in-frame ones, with some missing. The table lists some 81,000 clones, 70% to 90% of them singletons. The specimen comprised blood, sampled from a patient whose treatment included radiotherapy and nephrectomy. The source of these receptors is a woman between 70 and 85 years old with renal cell carcinoma. Both conserved end residues are trimmed from each CDR3. Each record gives: clone size, J gene, D gene, V gene, CDR3 protein. The D gene is left open where the match is weak. A clone size is listed for some rows: how often the clone was seen (once, few, many), or a class if it is expanded.

clone_size: .; j_call: TRBJ2-5; d_call: TRBD1; v_call: TRBV7-3; cdr3_aa: ASSASGQPQETQY
clone_size: .; j_call: TRBJ1-5; d_call: TRBD1; v_call: TRBV7-8; cdr3_aa: ASSLGGQGTGQPQH
clone_size: .; j_call: TRBJ1-4; d_call: .; v_call: TRBV5-8; cdr3_aa: ASSQTRGVGKLF
clone_size: .; j_call: TRBJ2-3; d_call: .; v_call: TRBV29-1; cdr3_aa: SVGRGFVDTQY
clone_size: .; j_call: TRBJ1-1; d_call: .; v_call: TRBV29-1; cdr3_aa: SVTATGNTEAF
clone_size: .; j_call: TRBJ2-6; d_call: .; v_call: TRBV29-1; cdr3_aa: SARPSSGANVLT
clone_size: .; j_call: TRBJ1-2; d_call: .; v_call: TRBV5-4; cdr3_aa: ASSLDRENYGYT
clone_size: once; j_call: TRBJ2-3; d_call: TRBD1; v_call: TRBV7-9; cdr3_aa: ASSSGDRYTDTQY
clone_size: .; j_call: TRBJ2-3; d_call: .; v_call: TRBV5-8; cdr3_aa: ASSLEAQTDTQY
clone_size: medium-sized; j_call: TRBJ2-7; d_call: .; v_call: TRBV7-9; cdr3_aa: ASSSPLRDRSEQY
clone_size: .; j_call: TRBJ2-5; d_call: .; v_call: TRBV30; cdr3_aa: AWSVWGGAKETQY
clone_size: .; j_call: TRBJ2-1; d_call: .; v_call: TRBV7-3; cdr3_aa: ASSLSGVGHNEQF
clone_size: .; j_call: TRBJ1-2; d_call: .; v_call: TRBV6-5; cdr3_aa: ATTEKSGYT
clone_size: .; j_call: TRBJ2-7; d_call: .; v_call: TRBV6-6; cdr3_aa: ASSRAGPSYEQY
clone_size: .; j_call: TRBJ2-2; d_call: .; v_call: TRBV25-1; cdr3_aa: ASRGPGGNTGELF
clone_size: once; j_call: TRBJ2-4; d_call: TRBD1; v_call: TRBV5-1; cdr3_aa: ASSRDRDIQY
clone_size: .; j_call: TRBJ2-2; d_call: TRBD1; v_call: TRBV30; cdr3_aa: AWSAKTGLATGELF
clone_size: .; j_call: TRBJ1-2; d_call: TRBD1; v_call: TRBV6-6; cdr3_aa: ASSGTGPNYGYT
clone_size: .; j_call: TRBJ2-3; d_call: TRBD2; v_call: TRBV28; cdr3_aa: ASSLLAGTSGTDTQY
clone_size: .; j_call: TRBJ2-3; d_call: TRBD2; v_call: TRBV27; cdr3_aa: ASSLSGGTDTQY
clone_size: few; j_call: TRBJ1-4; d_call: TRBD1; v_call: TRBV28; cdr3_aa: ASSISTGGAYEKLF
clone_size: .; j_call: TRBJ1-3; d_call: .; v_call: TRBV30; cdr3_aa: AWSVRQVGNTIY
clone_size: .; j_call: TRBJ1-1; d_call: .; v_call: TRBV7-3; cdr3_aa: ASSINRVGEAF
clone_size: .; j_call: TRBJ2-7; d_call: .; v_call: TRBV2; cdr3_aa: ASSVVRGGYEQY
clone_size: .; j_call: TRBJ1-1; d_call: .; v_call: TRBV11-2; cdr3_aa: ASSLSLRTEAF
clone_size: .; j_call: TRBJ1-2; d_call: .; v_call: TRBV11-2; cdr3_aa: ASSLDSLGYT
clone_size: .; j_call: .; d_call: .; v_call: TRBV5-1; cdr3_aa: ASSLPTSYEQY
clone_size: .; j_call: TRBJ2-1; d_call: .; v_call: TRBV18; cdr3_aa: ASSPKGWGSNEQF
clone_size: once; j_call: TRBJ1-1; d_call: .; v_call: TRBV5-1; cdr3_aa: ASSLAYGSGTEAF
clone_size: .; j_call: TRBJ2-7; d_call: TRBD1; v_call: TRBV7-8; cdr3_aa: ASSMGQGPYEQY
clone_size: .; j_call: TRBJ1-1; d_call: .; v_call: TRBV5-3; cdr3_aa: ARSLESQLPMNTEAF
clone_size: .; j_call: TRBJ1-2; d_call: .; v_call: TRBV28; cdr3_aa: ASSFSRDYGYT
clone_size: few; j_call: TRBJ1-5; d_call: .; v_call: TRBV28; cdr3_aa: ASREAGDQPQH
clone_size: .; j_call: TRBJ2-3; d_call: TRBD2; v_call: TRBV6-6; cdr3_aa: ASSYSTSGHTDTQY
clone_size: .; j_call: TRBJ2-1; d_call: TRBD1; v_call: TRBV5-1; cdr3_aa: ASSENRGGEQF
clone_size: .; j_call: TRBJ1-1; d_call: .; v_call: TRBV7-3; cdr3_aa: ASSSDMNTEAF
clone_size: .; j_call: TRBJ1-4; d_call: .; v_call: TRBV5-1; cdr3_aa: ASSYTGNEKLF
clone_size: .; j_call: TRBJ2-3; d_call: .; v_call: TRBV6-5; cdr3_aa: ASSYTALSDTQY
clone_size: .; j_call: TRBJ2-2; d_call: .; v_call: TRBV5-1; cdr3_aa: ASTPEGVTGELF
clone_size: .; j_call: TRBJ1-2; d_call: .; v_call: TRBV7-3; cdr3_aa: ASSLMGEWLNYGYT
clone_size: .; j_call: TRBJ2-5; d_call: TRBD1; v_call: TRBV28; cdr3_aa: ASSPGQLYQETQY
clone_size: .; j_call: TRBJ2-2; d_call: .; v_call: TRBV19; cdr3_aa: ASSISGELF
clone_size: .; j_call: TRBJ1-2; d_call: .; v_call: TRBV4-2; cdr3_aa: ASSPQGTGVNYGYT
clone_size: .; j_call: TRBJ1-4; d_call: .; v_call: TRBV11-2; cdr3_aa: ASSLYSGSYEKLF
clone_size: .; j_call: TRBJ2-1; d_call: .; v_call: TRBV30; cdr3_aa: AWSVGGAEQF
clone_size: .; j_call: TRBJ2-6; d_call: .; v_call: TRBV7-2; cdr3_aa: ASSLWSGANVLT
clone_size: .; j_call: TRBJ1-4; d_call: .; v_call: TRBV25-1; cdr3_aa: ASSGGAPNEKLF
clone_size: few; j_call: TRBJ1-1; d_call: .; v_call: TRBV5-1; cdr3_aa: ASSLDPGMNTEAF
clone_size: .; j_call: TRBJ2-2; d_call: TRBD1; v_call: TRBV11-3; cdr3_aa: ASSRDRTNTGELF
clone_size: .; j_call: TRBJ1-6; d_call: .; v_call: TRBV5-1; cdr3_aa: ASSLEKSPLH
clone_size: .; j_call: TRBJ1-3; d_call: .; v_call: TRBV9; cdr3_aa: ASSVGQAGNTIY
clone_size: .; j_call: TRBJ2-7; d_call: TRBD1; v_call: TRBV6-5; cdr3_aa: ASSAGQASYEQY